The present TCR beta chain was sequenced within a study of cytomegalovirus exposure and HLA in healthy donors. General observations from the study: TRBV6-2, TRBV6-3 and some other V segments were unresolvable in 87-base-pair reads. Generally TCR sequences proved uncommon, though certain public TCRs appeared in numerous donors. Through in vitro validation, a few CMV-associated chains were shown to be specific for CMV antigens.

Each of the donors was a healthy bone marrow donor. Both 60 Vbeta primers and 13 Jbeta primers went into the PCR. Only in-frame clones appear in the TCRdb table, and some are missing; sequencing was by immunoSEQ multiplex PCR. This sample's clone table lists tens of thousands of clones. The ends lost 5 bases at V and 5 bases at J; junction bases unmatched: 8. Per germline, CDR1 SGHTA and CDR2 FQGNSA. The CDR3 is made up of 14 amino acids. Concerning this clone: The antigen remains undetermined.

Input material: PBMCs. The clonotype was recovered from a man aged 50 or older in good health and CMV-seronegative. The J gene is TRBJ2-7, the V gene TRBV7-2, with TRBD1 matching over 8 bases. Written as DNA, the CDR3 is TGTGCCAGCAGCCCCCGGACAGGGAAAAACGAGCAGTACTTC. It is translated as CASSPRTGKNEQYF.